The 5 T cell receptor beta chains given below trace back to one sample, sequenced in a study of T cell repertoires in cytomegalovirus infection. Which antigens these TCRs recognize remains unknown. TCRdb independently ran MiXCR on the reads; one entry per CDR3 protein. The repertoire consists of hundreds of thousands of distinct CDR3 sequences, with 30% to 40% occurring once and the leading ten covering about an eighth. Sequencing used cultured CD8+ T cells from PBMCs, obtained from culture after CMV antigen stimulation. The receptor set was obtained from a human donor in good health (CMV status not recorded). Some clones in this sample may be carry-over from other donors' samples.

The chain joins TRBV6-2 or TRBV6-3 to TRBJ1-6; 8 positions agree with TRBD1. The CDR3 sequence is 14 residues long. V dropped 4 bases and J dropped 9; count of bases not matched to a gene: 5. Germline lookup yields CDR1 MNHEY and CDR2 SVGEGT. CDR3 DNA sequence: TGTGCCAGCAGTTTGGACAGGGAGGTTTCACCCCTCCACTTT. Translation gives CASSLDREVSPLHF.

This sequence joins TRBV9 and TRBJ2-2; 7 nucleotides align to TRBD1. This CDR3 comprises 15 residues. The V gene's germline CDR1 is SGDLS and CDR2 YYNGEE. Trimming cost V 6 bases and J 0 bases; bases outside gene matches: 5. CDR3 amino acids: CASTLTGANTGELFF. DNA of the CDR3: TGTGCCAGCACCCTAACAGGGGCGAACACCGGGGAGCTGTTTTTT.

The rearrangement joins TRBV29-1 to TRBJ1-2; 8 nucleotides align to TRBD1. Germline CDR1 is SQVTM and CDR2 is ANQGSEA. V lost 7 bases and J lost 9; bases outside the gene matches: 7. The CDR3 is 11 amino acids. Here the CDR3 reads CSAGQGMRYTF. As DNA, the CDR3 is TGCAGCGCTGGACAGGGTATGCGCTACACCTTC.

In its sample, this clonotype was seen a few times. This rearrangement joins TRBV6-1 to TRBJ1-2; a possible D gene is TRBD1 (5 bases). V shed 5 bases and J shed 4 bases, with 11 bases lying between them. Germline V gene sequence: CDR1 MNHNS, CDR2 SASEGT. This CDR3 is built from 13 residues. CDR3 nucleotides: TGTGCCAGCAGTTATTTTAGGGGCTATGGCTACACCTTC. Its translation: CASSYFRGYGYTF.

The chain has TRBV2 and TRBJ2-3; 11 bases line up with TRBD1. Looked up from germline, CDR1 is SNHLY and CDR2 is FYNNEI. CDR3 length: 14 amino acids. V trimming: 10 bases; J trimming: 5 bases; junction bases outside the gene matches: 8. CDR3 region: CATPGTGGLDTQYF. CDR3 nucleotide sequence: TGTGCCACTCCCGGGACAGGGGGTTTAGATACGCAGTATTTT.